Presented here are 28 T cell receptor beta chains from one specimen sequenced in a study of T cells in localized non-small cell lung cancer. Sequencing was performed with immunoSEQ multiplex PCR; in TCRdb, only in-frame clones are kept and a portion is missing. The data contain about 6,800 clones, about 45% of them seen just once; the ten biggest clones take up approximately 4.2%. Source: lymph node tissue, taken before any cancer treatment. These receptors were obtained from a man aged 40 to 70 with stage I lung adenocarcinoma.

Only a few counts were recorded for this clone. The CDR3 sequence: CASSPGQGRTEAFF. CDR3 in DNA: TGTGCCAGCAGCCCTGGCCAGGGGCGCACTGAAGCTTTCTTT. The rearrangement links TRBV11-3 to TRBJ1-1, with D possibly being TRBD1 (6 bases). The CDR3 sequence is 14 residues long. V dropped 5 bases and J dropped 4 bases, with 14 bases sitting between them. Germline V gene data show CDR1 as SGHNT and CDR2 as YENEEA.

This clone was recorded a few times. The V call is TRBV28, the J call TRBJ2-1; possibly TRBD2 for D (5 bases). The CDR3 length is 15 residues. With 6 bases removed from V and 0 bases from J, the gap between germline ends came to 12 bases. Germline CDR1 reads MDHEN; CDR2 reads SYDVKM. CDR3 in amino acids: CASRPSWSSYNEQFF. CDR3 coding DNA: TGTGCCAGCAGACCTAGCTGGAGCTCCTACAATGAGCAGTTCTTC.

This clone has only a few counts. The chain links TRBV11-3 to TRBJ1-4; 11 bases line up with TRBD1. Germline CDR1 reads SGHNT; CDR2 reads YENEEA. CDR3 size: 15 residues. J was trimmed by 8 bases and V by 4 bases; bases with no gene match: 6. CDR3 in DNA: TGTGCCAGCAGCTCTGGACAGGGGGCGGGAGAAAAACTGTTTTTT. Amino acid sequence: CASSSGQGAGEKLFF.

The chain uses TRBV29-1 and TRBJ2-3; 7 bases are a match to TRBD2. CDR3 length: 12 amino acids. Unmatched junction bases numbered 4, after V lost 4 bases and J lost 6 bases. Germline-derived CDR1 and CDR2 are SQVTM and ANQGSEA. The CDR3 DNA follows: TGCAGCGTTGGGGAGGGCAAGGATACGCAGTATTTT. This codes for CSVGEGKDTQYF.

The V gene is TRBV1, the J gene TRBJ2-3; TRBD2 was called by the table and not checked on the DNA. TRBV1 is a pseudogene. The CDR3 is 15 residues long. The CDR3: CASSQDWGGPDTQYF. CDR3 DNA sequence: TGCGCCAGCAGCCAAGATTGGGGGGGCCCAGATACGCAGTATTTT.

In its sample, this clone was seen once. The gene calls are TRBV19 and TRBJ1-1, with TRBD1 as a possible D gene (5 bases). Per the germline V gene, CDR1 is LNHDA and CDR2 is SQIVND (reference sequence). This CDR3 spans 15 amino acids. Trimming stripped 1 base from V and 1 base from J, with 10 bases between. This chain's CDR3 is CASSIGGRPNTEAFF. The CDR3 DNA sequence: TGTGCCAGTAGTATAGGGGGACGGCCGAACACTGAAGCTTTCTTT. The complete variable domain, with remaining parts taken from reference TRBV19 and TRBJ1-1, reads DGGITQSPKYLFRKEGQNVTLSCEQNLNHDAMYWYRQDPGQGLRLIYYSQIVNDFQKGDIAEGYSVSREKKESFPLTVTSAQKNPTAFYLCASSIGGRPNTEAFFGQGTRLTVV.

The chain is built from TRBV11-3 and TRBJ2-1; TRBD1 matches at 8 bases. V shed 4 bases and J 13 bases; nucleotides not matched to a gene: 15. Germline assignment: CDR1 SGHNT and CDR2 YENEEA. The CDR3 has 15 residues. The CDR3 sequence: CASSSSSQGAFPQFF. DNA of the CDR3: TGTGCCAGCAGCTCTAGTTCGCAGGGGGCCTTCCCTCAGTTCTTC.

This chain connects TRBV30 to TRBJ2-3; TRBD2 agrees at 11 bases. This CDR3 contains 15 residues. V lost 2 bases, J lost 0 bases, and 1 base stayed unmatched. CDR1 GTSNPN and CDR2 SVGIG come from the germline V gene (reference sequence). The CDR3, as DNA: TGTGCCTGGAGTCTAGCGGGGGGTAGCACAGATACGCAGTATTTT. As protein: CAWSLAGGSTDTQYF.

This rearrangement joins TRBV19 to TRBJ2-3, with 10 nucleotides matching TRBD1. V gave up 4 bases and J gave up 1 base; unmatched junction bases: 5. Germline V CDR1 and CDR2: LNHDA, SQIVND (reference sequence). This CDR3 is 16 amino acids long. In DNA, the CDR3 is TGTGCCAGTAGTAGACAGGGGGCGGGGGGCACAGATACGCAGTATTTT. Amino acid sequence: CASSRQGAGGTDTQYF.

This clone occurred a few times. V gene TRBV5-1 combines with J gene TRBJ2-2; D might be TRBD1 (5 bases). Trimming removed 0 bases from V and 0 bases from J, with 6 bases in between. This CDR3 region has 15 residues. CDR1 is SGHRS and CDR2 is YFSETQ in the germline V gene. The CDR3 here is CASSLEGPNTGELFF. The CDR3 nucleotides are TGCGCCAGCAGCTTGGAGGGGCCGAACACCGGGGAGCTGTTTTTT.

V is TRBV14 and J is TRBJ2-3; 7 bases line up with TRBD2. The CDR3 runs 17 residues. Germline V gene sequence: CDR1 SGHDN, CDR2 FVKESK. Trimming cost V 0 bases and J 3 bases; bases outside gene matches: 9. Written as DNA, the CDR3 is TGTGCCAGCAGCCAAGATCGGGCGGGAGTGGGTACAGATACGCAGTATTTT. It codes for CASSQDRAGVGTDTQYF.

This clone appeared a few times. This sequence joins TRBV9 and TRBJ2-2; no clear D gene. The CDR3 length is 14 residues. Trimming stripped 4 bases from V and 4 bases from J, with 11 bases between. Germline assignment: CDR1 SGDLS and CDR2 YYNGEE. The CDR3 sequence: CASSPRFLTGELFF. In nucleotides, the CDR3 is TGTGCCAGCAGCCCCCGCTTCCTCACCGGGGAGCTGTTTTTT.

V and J are TRBV28 and TRBJ1-1; D not resolved. V was cut by 4 bases and J by 0 bases, with 6 bases left in between. There are 13 residues in the CDR3. Germline CDR1 is MDHEN and CDR2 is SYDVKM. CDR3 loop: CASSSDLNTEAFF. Here the CDR3 DNA reads TGTGCCAGCAGTTCAGACTTGAACACTGAAGCTTTCTTT.

The J gene is TRBJ2-7, the V gene TRBV28; tentative D call: TRBD1 (5 bases). V gave up 3 bases and J gave up 0 bases, with 9 bases separating them. The CDR3 spans 14 residues. CDR1 and CDR2 (germline): MDHEN, SYDVKM. The CDR3 reads CASSFLDSSYEQYF. CDR3 bases: TGTGCCAGCAGTTTCCTTGACAGCTCCTACGAGCAGTACTTC.

The chain has TRBV6-8 and TRBJ2-3, with TRBD1 identical over 8 bases. CDR1 is MNHGY and CDR2 is SAAAGT in the germline V gene. The CDR3 length is 14 residues. The junction had 6 bases not matched to a gene; V was cut back by 5 bases and J by 5 bases. The CDR3 sequence is CASSVSGGIDTQYF. In nucleotides, the CDR3 is TGTGCCAGCAGTGTTTCAGGGGGCATAGATACGCAGTATTTT.

This clone has a handful of counts. The chain uses TRBV11-3 and TRBJ2-3; TRBD1 or TRBD2 may be the D gene (5 bases each). The CDR3 contains 19 residues. Germline V gives CDR1 SGHNT, CDR2 YENEEA. Trimming cost V 2 bases and J 0 bases, with 21 bases left between them. The CDR3 DNA reads as TGTGCCAGCAGCTTATCCCTCTACAGAGGGGTATGGAGCACAGATACGCAGTATTTT. It translates to CASSLSLYRGVWSTDTQYF. The full variable domain, completed using reference TRBV11-3 and TRBJ2-3, is EAGVVQSPRYKIIEKKQPVAFWCNPISGHNTLYWYLQNLGQGPELLIRYENEEAVDDSQLPKDRFSAERLKGVDSTLKIQPAELGDSAVYLCASSLSLYRGVWSTDTQYFGPGTRLTVL.

The chain has TRBV9 and TRBJ2-1; D may be TRBD1 or TRBD2 (5 bases each). Germline-derived CDR1 and CDR2 are SGDLS and YYNGEE. Trimming stripped 3 bases from V and 5 bases from J, with 15 bases between. The CDR3 is 15 residues long. The CDR3 DNA is TGTGCCAGCAGCGGTGGGCAGGGAGTCAACAATGAGCAGTTCTTC. It yields the protein CASSGGQGVNNEQFF.

In this sample, this clone turned up a few times. The CDR3 DNA reads as TGTGCCAGTAGTATCGGCGGGGCCTACAATGAGCAGTTCTTC. It encodes CASSIGGAYNEQFF. The chain uses TRBV19 and TRBJ2-1; a weak D match, TRBD2 (6 bases). Trimming took off 3 bases at V and 2 bases at J, with 8 bases between the two ends. Looked up from germline, CDR1 is LNHDA and CDR2 is SQIVND (reference sequence). The CDR3 covers 14 residues.

This clone was recorded only once. The chain combines TRBV29-1 with TRBJ2-5; 10 bases are a match to TRBD1. The CDR3 is 13 residues long. Germline V gives CDR1 SQVTM, CDR2 ANQGSEA. V was clipped by 7 bases and J by 4 bases; unmatched bases: 6. As DNA, the CDR3 is TGCAGCGCGGGACAGGGGTCGGGAGAGACCCAGTACTTC. This encodes CSAGQGSGETQYF.

This clone has a handful of counts. J is TRBJ1-3 and V is TRBV6-8; D not resolved. Trimming pared 2 bases from V and 1 base from J, leaving 9 bases between. Germline assignment: CDR1 MNHGY and CDR2 SAAAGT. This CDR3 is 15 amino acids long. The CDR3 coding sequence is TGTGCCAGCAGTTACAGCGTGTCGTCTGGAAACACCATATATTTT. Its protein product is CASSYSVSSGNTIYF.

This sequence joins TRBV28 and TRBJ2-7; tentative D call: TRBD1 (6 bases). The length of the CDR3 is 14 residues. CDR1 MDHEN and CDR2 SYDVKM come from the germline V gene. V lost 2 bases and J lost 5, with 13 bases in between. CDR3 loop: CASSLSQGIDEQYF. Written as DNA, the CDR3 is TGTGCCAGCAGTTTAAGTCAGGGGATCGACGAGCAGTACTTC.

The genes are TRBV19 and TRBJ1-2, with 10 bases that match TRBD1. CDR3 length: 14 residues. The germline V gene encodes CDR1 LNHDA and CDR2 SQIVND (reference sequence). The trim removed 7 bases at V and 10 bases at J, leaving 12 bases unmatched. The chain's CDR3 is CASTHDRGPRLYTF. CDR3 DNA sequence: TGTGCCAGTACCCACGACAGGGGGCCACGGCTCTACACCTTC.

The chain recombines TRBV25-1 with TRBJ1-3; TRBD1 might be the D (5 bases). Germline V gene sequence: CDR1 MGHDK, CDR2 SYGVNS. Trimming took off 4 bases at V and 0 bases at J, with 13 bases between the two ends. The CDR3 spans 16 residues. DNA of the CDR3: TGTGCCAGCAGTGTGGGACGTTTACTCTCTGGAAACACCATATATTTT. Its protein product is CASSVGRLLSGNTIYF.

J is TRBJ2-7 and V is TRBV28, with 10 bases fitting TRBD1. The CDR3 covers 13 residues. V lost 8 bases and J lost 6; bases outside the gene matches: 7. Germline V gives CDR1 MDHEN, CDR2 SYDVKM. CDR3 DNA sequence: TGTGCCAGCGCCGGGACAGGGGATTCCGAGCAGTACTTC. The encoded protein is CASAGTGDSEQYF.

This rearrangement joins TRBV9 to TRBJ2-7; TRBD2 might be the D (5 bases). The CDR3 loop spans 13 amino acids. V was trimmed by 5 bases and J by 5 bases, leaving 14 bases between them. CDR1 is SGDLS, CDR2 YYNGEE, per germline. The CDR3 loop reads CASSEGLPHEQYF. In DNA, the CDR3 is TGTGCCAGCAGTGAGGGCCTCCCCCACGAGCAGTACTTC.

The V gene is TRBV19, the J gene TRBJ1-2; no definite D call. This CDR3 has 14 residues. Germline V CDR1 and CDR2: LNHDA, SQIVND (reference sequence). V lost 9 bases and J 6 bases, leaving 20 bases between the germline ends. The CDR3 is CASPRDLIGDGYTF. The CDR3 nucleotides read TGTGCCAGCCCAAGGGATTTAATTGGGGATGGCTACACCTTC.

DNA for the CDR3: TGTGCCAGCAGCCAAGATTATAGGGGCGAGCAGTACTTC. It codes for CASSQDYRGEQYF. The genes are TRBV14 and TRBJ2-7, with D maybe TRBD1 (5 bases). CDR3 length: 13 residues. The ends were cut back, 0 bases at V and 6 bases at J, with 9 bases in the middle. Germline lookup yields CDR1 SGHDN and CDR2 FVKESK.

The rearrangement joins TRBV6-8 to TRBJ2-2, with D perhaps TRBD1 (6 bases). There are 16 residues in the CDR3. The germline CDR1 and CDR2 sequences are MNHGY and SAAAGT. With 6 bases removed from V and 1 base from J, the gap between germline ends came to 15 bases. In nucleotides, the CDR3 is TGTGCCAGCAGAACACAGGGCCGCATGAACACCGGGGAGCTGTTTTTT. Translating it yields CASRTQGRMNTGELFF.